Shown below are 7 T cell receptor beta chains from a single sample sequenced in a study of cytotoxic CD8 clonotypes in ibrutinib-treated CLL. Here immunoSEQ multiplex PCR was the method, and the copy in TCRdb shows in-frame clones only, minus some. The data show around 200,000 clones, 60% to 80% seen once. The input for sequencing was PBMCs, taken after 12 months of ibrutinib treatment. The receptors originated from a human donor with chronic lymphocytic leukemia.

The chain couples TRBV5-1 to TRBJ2-7, with TRBD1 matching over 9 bases. The V gene's germline CDR1 is SGHRS and CDR2 YFSETQ. The J segment lost 6 bases and the V segment lost 3 bases, leaving 10 bases of the junction unmatched. This CDR3 is built from 15 residues. DNA of the CDR3: TGCGCCAGCAGCTCCCGGGACAGGGAACTCAGCGAGCAGTACTTC. Translated, it gives CASSSRDRELSEQYF.

The V gene is TRBV5-4, the J gene TRBJ2-7, with a tentative D call TRBD2 (6 bases). This CDR3 is 13 amino acids long. The germline V gene has CDR1 SGHNT and CDR2 YYREEE (reference sequence). Deletions cut 4 bases from V and 3 bases from J, with 11 bases between. In DNA form, the CDR3 reads TGTGCCAGCAGCCGACGGGGGTACTACGAGCAGTACTTC. Translated, it gives CASSRRGYYEQYF.

The CDR3 here is CASSLVSGVVAYNEQFF. The DNA for the CDR3 is TGCGCCAGCAGCTTGGTCTCCGGGGTAGTGGCCTACAATGAGCAGTTCTTC. The chain is built from TRBV5-1 and TRBJ2-1; tentative D call: TRBD2 (5 bases). CDR3 length equals 17 residues. V was trimmed by 0 bases and J by 2 bases, leaving 15 bases between them. Germline CDR1 reads SGHRS; CDR2 reads YFSETQ.

This sequence joins TRBV28 and TRBJ2-7, with TRBD2 identical over 8 bases. The CDR3 loop spans 18 amino acids. Germline V gives CDR1 MDHEN, CDR2 SYDVKM. J gave up 2 bases and V 2 bases, and 14 bases lay outside the gene matches. The CDR3 sequence: CASSLSLERLAGTYEQYF. The CDR3 region has the DNA TGTGCCAGCAGTTTAAGTCTGGAAAGGCTAGCGGGTACCTACGAGCAGTACTTC.

This CDR3 is CASASGTSGSAYNEQFF. The CDR3 DNA is TGCGCCAGCGCCTCCGGGACTAGCGGGAGCGCCTACAATGAGCAGTTCTTC. The chain joins TRBV5-1 to TRBJ2-1; 14 bases agree with TRBD2. The CDR3 totals 17 residues. In germline, CDR1 is SGHRS, CDR2 YFSETQ. The V gene end was trimmed by 7 bases and the J gene end by 2 bases; junction bases not matched to a gene: 8.

The chain carries TRBV7-9 and TRBJ2-7; D is perhaps TRBD2 (6 bases). Trimming cost V 4 bases and J 2 bases, with 21 bases left between them. This CDR3 contains 17 residues. Germline lookup yields CDR1 SEHNR and CDR2 FQNEAQ (reference sequence). The CDR3 region is CASSSDLVAAVAYEQYF. The CDR3 nucleotides are TGTGCCAGCAGCTCCGACCTCGTAGCGGCCGTAGCCTACGAGCAGTACTTC.

Comment on this clone: This sequence is one base from a far larger clone and is likely a read error. The rearrangement uses TRBV29-1 and TRBJ1-2, with D possibly being TRBD1 (6 bases). Germline V gene data show CDR1 as SQVTM and CDR2 as ANQGSEA. The CDR3 sequence is 14 residues long. V gave up 6 bases and J gave up 3 bases, with 17 bases separating them. The CDR3 loop is CSVDMVRGDYGYTF. The DNA of the CDR3 is TGCAGCGTCGATATGGTCAGGGGAGACTATGGCTACACCTTC.